This T cell receptor (beta chain) was identified during a study of naive and memory T cell subsets. V was clipped by 4 bases and J by 1 base, with 7 bases between them. The CDR3 contains 13 residues. CDR1 and CDR2 from the germline V gene are SGHNT and YENEEA. Study outcomes and limitations: Especially in CD8 cells, naive repertoires contained a few larger clonotypes, possibly CD45RA-re-expressing memory cells.

An equimolar mix of two oligonucleotides served as the beta constant-region primer for TRBC1 and TRBC2. Using its own MiXCR run on the UMI-ligation and nested PCR reads, TCRdb lists one record per CDR3 protein. Found here are some 150,000 distinct CDR3 sequences, about 17% of them singletons; the top ten hold roughly 0.14%. Remarks on this clonotype: Its antigen is still unknown.

The sequenced sample was naive CD4+ T cells from blood. The origin of this receptor is a human donor in good health. The chain joins TRBV11-3 to TRBJ1-1; D is unresolved. The DNA for the CDR3 is TGTGCCAGCAGCTCACCACCGAACACTGAAGCTTTCTTT. Translation: CASSSPPNTEAFF.